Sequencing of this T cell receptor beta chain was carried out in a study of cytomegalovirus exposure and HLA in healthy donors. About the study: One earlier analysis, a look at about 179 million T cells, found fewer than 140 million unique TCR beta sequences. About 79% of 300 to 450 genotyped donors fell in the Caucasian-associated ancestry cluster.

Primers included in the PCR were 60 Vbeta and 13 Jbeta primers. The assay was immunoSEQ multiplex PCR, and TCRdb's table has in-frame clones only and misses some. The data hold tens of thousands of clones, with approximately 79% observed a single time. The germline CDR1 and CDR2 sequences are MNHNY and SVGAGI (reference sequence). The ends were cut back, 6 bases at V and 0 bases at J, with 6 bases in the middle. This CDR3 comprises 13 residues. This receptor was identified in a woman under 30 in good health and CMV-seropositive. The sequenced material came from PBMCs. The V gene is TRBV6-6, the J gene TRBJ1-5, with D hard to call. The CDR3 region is CASRLNSNQPQHF. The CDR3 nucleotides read TGTGCCAGCAGGTTAAATAGCAATCAGCCCCAGCATTTT.